The rows below give T cell receptor beta chains drawn from one sample of a study of early T cells in non-severe SARS-CoV-2 infection. Each CDR3 protein gets one entry after TCRdb re-called the 5' RACE reads with MiXCR. The sample lists 35,000 to 40,000 distinct CDR3 sequences; 5% to 6% were seen once. Sequencing used whole blood. These receptors were collected from an adult who was a healthcare worker with PCR-confirmed SARS-CoV-2 infection or an uninfected control (not recorded which). The CDR3 runs from the conserved cysteine through the conserved F or W. The D gene is left open where the match is weak. Rows give clone size only sometimes, using once, few, many, or a class for an expanded clone.

d_call,j_call,v_call,clone_size,cdr3_length,cdr3_nt,cdr3_aa
-,TRBJ1-2,TRBV19,many,13,TGTGCCAGTAGTATTGGGCTCAGCTATGGCTACACCTTC,CASSIGLSYGYTF
-,TRBJ2-4,TRBV21-1,-,16,TGTGCCAGCAGCTTGAAGACGGGGTTAGCCAAAAACATTCAGTACTTC,CASSLKTGLAKNIQYF
TRBD1,TRBJ1-1,TRBV30,many,16,TGTGCCTGGAGTCCCCTGACAGGGCTCATGAACACTGAAGCTTTCTTT,CAWSPLTGLMNTEAFF
-,TRBJ2-3,TRBV6-6,few,14,TGTGCCAGCAGGGATGCCAGAACGCATCGTACGCAGTATTTT,CASRDARTHRTQYF
TRBD2,TRBJ2-7,TRBV12-3/TRBV12-4,many,14,TGTGCCAGCAGTTCTAGCGGCGTGGCCTACGAGCAGTACTTC,CASSSSGVAYEQYF
TRBD2,TRBJ2-1,TRBV12-3/TRBV12-4,few,16,TGTGCCAGCAGATCCCGGGGGGGCTTCTCCTACAATGAGCAGTTCTTC,CASRSRGGFSYNEQFF
-,TRBJ1-1,TRBV12-3/TRBV12-4,many,13,TGTGCCAGCAGTTTACTTATGAACACTGAAGCTTTCTTT,CASSLLMNTEAFF
-,TRBJ2-3,TRBV3-1,few,13,TGTGCCAGCAGAAGGCTAGCAGGGGATACGCAGTATTTT,CASRRLAGDTQYF
-,TRBJ1-1,TRBV7-9,many,14,TGTGCCAGCAGCCCGAGACCGACGAACACTGAAGCTTTCTTT,CASSPRPTNTEAFF
-,TRBJ2-7,TRBV7-9,many,13,TGTGCCAGCAGCCCCGGTGGGGGCCGGGAGCAGTACTTC,CASSPGGGREQYF
-,TRBJ1-1,TRBV7-9,medium-sized,16,TGTGCCAGCAGCGGGACGGGACCCTCACGAATCACTGAAGCTTTCTTT,CASSGTGPSRITEAFF
TRBD2,TRBJ2-1,TRBV27,many,12,TGTGCCAGCAGTAACGGGGGGATTATGTGGTTCTTC,CASSNGGIMWFF
TRBD2,TRBJ2-3,TRBV12-3/TRBV12-4,-,15,TGTGCCAGCAGGTTTGCGGGAGGATTCACAGATACGCAGTATTTT,CASRFAGGFTDTQYF
TRBD1,TRBJ1-2,TRBV18,many,17,TGTGCCAGCTCACCGACAGGGGGCGACTCGCCTAACTATGGCTACACCTTC,CASSPTGGDSPNYGYTF
-,TRBJ1-6,TRBV2,few,17,TGTGCCAGCAGTGATCTTCCGTGGGGCTCCTATAATTCACCCCTCCACTTT,CASSDLPWGSYNSPLHF
-,TRBJ2-3,TRBV20-1,many,18,TGCAGTGCTGAACCGTTCAGGGGTCGTGGGAGGGCGGAAGATACGCAGTATTTT,CSAEPFRGRGRAEDTQYF
TRBD2,TRBJ2-5,TRBV9,many,14,TGTGCCAGCAGCGTAGGACTAGCGCCAGAGACCCAGTACTTC,CASSVGLAPETQYF
-,TRBJ1-4,TRBV7-9,many,12,TGTGCCAGCACCTCCCCAAATGAAAAACTGTTTTTT,CASTSPNEKLFF
-,TRBJ2-5,TRBV6-2/TRBV6-3,many,14,TGTGCCAGCAGTCCCGACGGGGCGGAAGAGACCCAGTACTTC,CASSPDGAEETQYF
-,TRBJ2-2,TRBV7-9,many,12,TGTGCCAGCAGCTTAGACACCGGGGAGCTGTTTTTT,CASSLDTGELFF
-,TRBJ2-2,TRBV12-3/TRBV12-4,-,15,TGTGCCAGCAGCCTCAGCAGGGGGGCAACCGGGGAGCTGTTTTTT,CASSLSRGATGELFF
TRBD1,TRBJ2-1,TRBV5-1,many,15,TGCGCCAGCAGCGTATCGGGACAGGGGAGGGGTGAGCAGTTCTTC,CASSVSGQGRGEQFF
TRBD2,TRBJ2-2,TRBV20-1,-,19,TGCAGTGCTAGAGCGGGACTACCTAGTTTGATGGGTTCGTCAGGGGAGCTGTTTTTT,CSARAGLPSLMGSSGELFF
TRBD2,TRBJ2-4,TRBV5-1,many,16,TGCGCCAGCAGCTTGGCCGGGGGGTCGGTCAAAAACATTCAGTACTTC,CASSLAGGSVKNIQYF
-,TRBJ2-7,TRBV5-4,-,14,TGTGCCAGCAGCTTGGAACAGGCCCTGCGGGAGCAGTACTTC,CASSLEQALREQYF
-,TRBJ1-4,TRBV18,many,14,TGTGCCAGCTCACCAGTGCTCGGTGGTGAAAAACTGTTTTTT,CASSPVLGGEKLFF
TRBD1,TRBJ2-1,TRBV19,many,17,TGTGCCAGTAGTTCATCGCCATCGGGACAGGGCAAAAATGAGCAGTTCTTC,CASSSSPSGQGKNEQFF
-,TRBJ1-2,TRBV29-1,few,13,TGCAGCGTTGCCCAGTGGGCAGGGAGTTCCTACACCTTC,CSVAQWAGSSYTF
-,TRBJ1-2,TRBV7-2,many,12,TGTGCCAGCAGCTTAGTCGGTTTTGGCTACACCTTC,CASSLVGFGYTF
TRBD1,TRBJ2-6,TRBV24-1,many,16,TGTGCCACCAGTGAACCGGGACAGCCTGGGGCCAACGTCCTGACTTTC,CATSEPGQPGANVLTF
TRBD1,TRBJ1-2,TRBV5-4,-,14,TGTGCCAGCAGCTTTCGAGGGGGCCGATATGGCTACACCTTC,CASSFRGGRYGYTF
-,TRBJ2-1,TRBV11-2,many,12,TGTGCCAGCAGCTTAATAGCGAATGAGCAGTTCTTC,CASSLIANEQFF
-,TRBJ2-4,TRBV2,-,12,TGTGCCAGCAGTGATTACCCCAGGGCTGAGTACTTC,CASSDYPRAEYF
-,TRBJ1-1,TRBV6-2/TRBV6-3,many,14,TGTGCCAGCCATTGGACAGCGCCTAACACTGAAGCTTTCTTT,CASHWTAPNTEAFF
-,TRBJ2-2,TRBV27,few,15,TGTGCCAGCAGGAGGGCGGGGCGGTTCACCGGGGAGCTGTTTTTT,CASRRAGRFTGELFF
-,TRBJ2-1,TRBV19,many,14,TGTGCCAGTAGTATCTCGGGGAGAGTGAATGAGCAGTTCTTC,CASSISGRVNEQFF
TRBD1,TRBJ1-5,TRBV2,many,15,TGTGCCAGCAGTGGACAGGGAGAGGTTAATCAGCCCCAGCATTTT,CASSGQGEVNQPQHF
TRBD2,TRBJ2-5,TRBV20-1,many,15,TGCAGTGCCGGGACTAGCGGGGGGGTAAGAGAGACCCAGTACTTC,CSAGTSGGVRETQYF
-,TRBJ2-4,TRBV6-2/TRBV6-3,many,14,TGTGCCAGCCAACACGGGGGGCTTGTTGGCATTCAGTACTTC,CASQHGGLVGIQYF
TRBD2,TRBJ2-2,TRBV7-6,-,17,TGTGCCAGCAGCCCCCGCCCGTCCGGGGGGGTCACCGGGGAGCTGTTTTTT,CASSPRPSGGVTGELFF
TRBD1,TRBJ2-1,TRBV6-1,many,14,TGTGCCAGCAGTCGTTCAGGGGGATACAATGAGCAGTTCTTC,CASSRSGGYNEQFF
-,TRBJ1-1,TRBV6-6,many,14,TGTGCCAGCAGTTTCTACGACAGGAACACTGAAGCTTTCTTT,CASSFYDRNTEAFF
-,TRBJ1-1,TRBV14,many,13,TGTGCCAGCAGCCAAGTCGGTGGCACTGAAGCTTTCTTT,CASSQVGGTEAFF
TRBD2,TRBJ2-5,TRBV7-9,many,17,TGTGCCAGCAGCTTAGCCCATCTAGCGGGGCACCAAGAGACCCAGTACTTC,CASSLAHLAGHQETQYF
TRBD1,TRBJ1-1,TRBV19,many,16,TGTGCCAGTAGTATCGGCGGGACAGGGGGAGGCACTGAAGCTTTCTTT,CASSIGGTGGGTEAFF
TRBD1,TRBJ1-1,TRBV4-2,-,13,TGTGCCAGCAGCAGGACAGGGGGCACTGAAGCTTTCTTT,CASSRTGGTEAFF
-,TRBJ1-5,TRBV19,many,11,TGTGCCAGTCAACACGATCGGGCCCAGCATTTT,CASQHDRAQHF
TRBD1,TRBJ2-6,TRBV18,-,17,TGTGCCAGCTCCCCGGGACAGCAAAGCTCTGGGGCCAACGTCCTGACTTTC,CASSPGQQSSGANVLTF
TRBD1,TRBJ1-4,TRBV27,many,14,TGTGCCAGCAGACCGGGACAGGGTAATGAAAAACTGTTTTTT,CASRPGQGNEKLFF
TRBD2,TRBJ2-3,TRBV7-2,many,16,TGTGCCAGCAGCCCACGGACTAGCGGGGGTGCAGATACGCAGTATTTT,CASSPRTSGGADTQYF
-,TRBJ1-2,TRBV4-1,few,15,TGCGCCAGCAGCCGGACGGGAACTAGAGACTATGGCTACACCTTC,CASSRTGTRDYGYTF
TRBD2,TRBJ2-3,TRBV3-1,many,15,TGTGCCAGCAGCCCTAGCGGGGGGCCCACAGATACGCAGTATTTT,CASSPSGGPTDTQYF